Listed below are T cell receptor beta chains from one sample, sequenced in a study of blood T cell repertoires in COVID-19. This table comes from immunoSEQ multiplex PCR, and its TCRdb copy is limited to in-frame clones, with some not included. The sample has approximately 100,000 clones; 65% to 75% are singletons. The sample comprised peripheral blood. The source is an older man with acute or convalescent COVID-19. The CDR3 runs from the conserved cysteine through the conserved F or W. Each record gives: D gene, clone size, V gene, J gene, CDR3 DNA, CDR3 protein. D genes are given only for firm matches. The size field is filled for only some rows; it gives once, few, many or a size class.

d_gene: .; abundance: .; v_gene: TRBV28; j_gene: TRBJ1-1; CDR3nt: TGTGCCAGCAGTCACGACAGGCTGACTACTGAAGCTTTCTTT; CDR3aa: CASSHDRLTTEAFF
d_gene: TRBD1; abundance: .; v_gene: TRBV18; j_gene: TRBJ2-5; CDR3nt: TGTGCCAGCTCACCTCCTGACAGGGGGTGGCAAGAGACCCAGTACTTC; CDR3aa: CASSPPDRGWQETQYF
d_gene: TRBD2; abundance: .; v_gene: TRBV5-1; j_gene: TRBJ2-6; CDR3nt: TGCGCCAGCAGCGGGGGACTAGCAAACGCTGGGGCCAACGTCCTGACTTTC; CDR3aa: CASSGGLANAGANVLTF
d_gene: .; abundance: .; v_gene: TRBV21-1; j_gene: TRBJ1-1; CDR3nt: TGTGCCAGCAGCAAAGGGAAAAAGGGGGTGAACACTGAAGCTTTCTTT; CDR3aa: CASSKGKKGVNTEAFF
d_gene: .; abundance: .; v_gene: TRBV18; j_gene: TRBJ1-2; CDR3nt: TGTGCCAGCTCACCCCGGGATACGACCTATGGCTACACCTTC; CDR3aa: CASSPRDTTYGYTF
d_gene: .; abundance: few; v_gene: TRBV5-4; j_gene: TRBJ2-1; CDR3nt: TGTGCCAGCAGCTTGTCCGGCGGAAATGAGCAGTTCTTC; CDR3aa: CASSLSGGNEQFF
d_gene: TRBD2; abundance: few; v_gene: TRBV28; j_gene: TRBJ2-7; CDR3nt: TGTGCCAGCAGCCCCTTGGGGCTAGCGGGTTCCTACGAGCAGTACTTC; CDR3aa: CASSPLGLAGSYEQYF
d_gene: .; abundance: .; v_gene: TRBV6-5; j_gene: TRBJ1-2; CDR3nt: TGTGCCAGCAAGACAGGAGCTTATGGCTACACCTTC; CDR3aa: CASKTGAYGYTF
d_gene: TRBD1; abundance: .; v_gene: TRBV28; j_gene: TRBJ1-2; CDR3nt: TGTGCCAGTGAACAGGGGGTTAATGGCTACACCTTC; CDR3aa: CASEQGVNGYTF
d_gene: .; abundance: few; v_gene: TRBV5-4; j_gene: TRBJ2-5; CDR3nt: TGTGCCAGCAGCTTGGCCGTCGGGTCGGAGACCCAGTACTTC; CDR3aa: CASSLAVGSETQYF
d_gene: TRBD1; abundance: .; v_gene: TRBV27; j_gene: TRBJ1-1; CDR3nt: TGTGCCAGCAGTACCCGGACAGGGGCCGAAGCTTTCTTT; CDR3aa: CASSTRTGAEAFF
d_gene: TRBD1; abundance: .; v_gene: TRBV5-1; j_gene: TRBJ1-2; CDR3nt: TGCGCCAGCAGCTTAGGACAGGGGGGCTATGGCTACACCTTC; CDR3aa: CASSLGQGGYGYTF
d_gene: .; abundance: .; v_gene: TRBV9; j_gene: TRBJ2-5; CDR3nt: TGTGCCAGCAGCGTAGATGCTCGGGTAGCGCGAGGGGAGACCCAGTACTTC; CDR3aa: CASSVDARVARGETQYF
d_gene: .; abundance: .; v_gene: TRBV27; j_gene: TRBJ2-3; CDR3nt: TGTGCCAGCAGATTGAACCGGGGGGATACGCAGTATTTT; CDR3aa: CASRLNRGDTQYF
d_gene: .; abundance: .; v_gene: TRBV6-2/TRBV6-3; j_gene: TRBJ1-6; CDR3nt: TGTGCCAGCAGTACCTCGGGAGTGCATAATTCACCCCTCCACTTT; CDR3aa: CASSTSGVHNSPLHF
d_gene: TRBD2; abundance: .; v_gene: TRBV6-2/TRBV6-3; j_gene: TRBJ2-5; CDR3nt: TGTGCCAGCAGTTCCCACTCTAGCGGGCGTCAAGAGACCCAGTACTTC; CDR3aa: CASSSHSSGRQETQYF
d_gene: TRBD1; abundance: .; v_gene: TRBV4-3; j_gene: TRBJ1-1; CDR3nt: TGCGCCAGCAGCCAAGGGACAGGGGAGTCTGAAGCTTTCTTT; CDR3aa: CASSQGTGESEAFF
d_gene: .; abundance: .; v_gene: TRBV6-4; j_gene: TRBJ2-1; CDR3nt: TGTGCCAGCAGTGACTCGGGGACAAACAAGCAGTTCTTC; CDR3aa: CASSDSGTNKQFF
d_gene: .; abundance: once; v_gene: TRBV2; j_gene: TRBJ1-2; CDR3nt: TGTGCCAGCTCCCCAAGGACAGAGGGATACTATGGCTACACCTTC; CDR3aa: CASSPRTEGYYGYTF
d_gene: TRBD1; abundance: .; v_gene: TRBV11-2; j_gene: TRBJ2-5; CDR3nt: TGTGCCAGCAGCTTAGGGACAGGTTTTCAAGAGACCCAGTACTTC; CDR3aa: CASSLGTGFQETQYF
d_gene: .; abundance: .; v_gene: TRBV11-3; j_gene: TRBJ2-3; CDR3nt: TGTGCCAGCAGCTTAGACGCCTCGGGACACCTAAGCACAGATACGCAGTATTTT; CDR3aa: CASSLDASGHLSTDTQYF
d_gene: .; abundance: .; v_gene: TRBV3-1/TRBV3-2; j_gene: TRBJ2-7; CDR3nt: TGTGCCAGCAGTCCGAACACGTGGCGGTACGAGCAGTACTTC; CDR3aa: CASSPNTWRYEQYF
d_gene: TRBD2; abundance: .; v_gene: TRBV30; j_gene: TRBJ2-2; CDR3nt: TGTGCCTGGAGGCCACGGGGGGCCGGGGAGCTGTTTTTT; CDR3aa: CAWRPRGAGELFF
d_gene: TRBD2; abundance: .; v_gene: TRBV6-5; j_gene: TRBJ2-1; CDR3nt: TGTGCCAGCACTAGCTTAGCGGGAGGGTACAATGAGCAGTTCTTC; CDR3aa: CASTSLAGGYNEQFF
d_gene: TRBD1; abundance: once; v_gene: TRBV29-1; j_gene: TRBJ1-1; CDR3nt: TGCAGCGTTGCGACAGGGGAAATAACTGAAGCTTTCTTT; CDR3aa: CSVATGEITEAFF
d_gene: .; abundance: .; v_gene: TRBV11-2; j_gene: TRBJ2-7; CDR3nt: TGTGCCAGCAGCCCAAGGGGGACCCGCAAGACCTACGAGCAGTACTTC; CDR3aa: CASSPRGTRKTYEQYF
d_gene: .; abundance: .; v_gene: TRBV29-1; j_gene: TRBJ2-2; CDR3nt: TGCAGCGTTTATCAGGGTGACGGGGGCGGGGAGCTGTTTTTT; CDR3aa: CSVYQGDGGGELFF
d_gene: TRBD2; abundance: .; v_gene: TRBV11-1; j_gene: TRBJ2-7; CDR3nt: TGTGCCAGCAGCGCTGCTCCGGGACTAGTTAGGGAGCAGTACTTC; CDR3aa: CASSAAPGLVREQYF
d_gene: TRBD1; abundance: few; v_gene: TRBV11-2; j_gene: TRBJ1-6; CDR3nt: TGTGCCAGCAGTACATCGGGACAGGGGAATTCACCCCTCCACTTT; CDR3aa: CASSTSGQGNSPLHF
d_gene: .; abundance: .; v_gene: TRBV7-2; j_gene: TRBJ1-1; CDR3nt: TGTGCCAGCAGCTCAGAACAGTACACTGAAGCTTTCTTT; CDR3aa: CASSSEQYTEAFF
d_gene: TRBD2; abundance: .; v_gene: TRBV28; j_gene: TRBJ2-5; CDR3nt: TGTGCCAGCAGTCCCGGACTAGCGGGCGCCCCGACCCAGTACTTC; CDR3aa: CASSPGLAGAPTQYF
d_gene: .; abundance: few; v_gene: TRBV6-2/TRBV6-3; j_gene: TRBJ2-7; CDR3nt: TGTGCCAGCAGTTACGGGGGACTCCTCTACGAGCAGTACTTC; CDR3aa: CASSYGGLLYEQYF
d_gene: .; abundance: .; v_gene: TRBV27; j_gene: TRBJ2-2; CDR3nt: TGTGCCAGTTCCAGGACAGATCGAACCGGGGAGCTGTTTTTT; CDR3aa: CASSRTDRTGELFF
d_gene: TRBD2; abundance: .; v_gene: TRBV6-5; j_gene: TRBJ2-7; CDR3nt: TGTGCCAGCAGTTACTCGACCGGGACTAGGTTCTACGAGCAGTACTTC; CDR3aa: CASSYSTGTRFYEQYF
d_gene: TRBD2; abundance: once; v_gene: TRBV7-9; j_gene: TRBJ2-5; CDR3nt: TGTGCCAGCAGCCCACCGGGACTAGCGGGAGGAGAGACCCAGTACTTC; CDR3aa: CASSPPGLAGGETQYF
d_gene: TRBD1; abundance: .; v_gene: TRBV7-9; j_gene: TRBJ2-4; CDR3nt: TGTGCCAGCAGCTTAGAGGGGGCGAGAAACATTCAGTACTTC; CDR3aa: CASSLEGARNIQYF
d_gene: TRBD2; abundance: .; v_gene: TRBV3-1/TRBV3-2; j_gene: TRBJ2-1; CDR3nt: TGTGCCAGCAGCCAAGGATTTAGCGGGGCCTACAATGAGCAGTTCTTC; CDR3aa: CASSQGFSGAYNEQFF
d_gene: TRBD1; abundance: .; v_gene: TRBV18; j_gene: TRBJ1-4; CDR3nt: TGTGCCAGCTCACCACTGGACAGGGATGAAAAACTGTTTTTT; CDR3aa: CASSPLDRDEKLFF
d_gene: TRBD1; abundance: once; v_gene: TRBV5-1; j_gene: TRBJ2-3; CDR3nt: TGCGCCAGCAGCGAACGCCCAGGGGGCAGGACAGATACGCAGTATTTT; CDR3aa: CASSERPGGRTDTQYF
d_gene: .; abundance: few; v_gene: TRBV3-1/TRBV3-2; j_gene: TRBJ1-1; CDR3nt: TGTGCCAGCAGCCAACAGGGGAACACTGAAGCTTTCTTT; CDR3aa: CASSQQGNTEAFF
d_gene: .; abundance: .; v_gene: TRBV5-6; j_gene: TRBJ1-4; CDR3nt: TGTGCCAGCAGCCTGGGGGGGCAGGCAGCACGGGAAAAACTGTTTTTT; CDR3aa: CASSLGGQAAREKLFF
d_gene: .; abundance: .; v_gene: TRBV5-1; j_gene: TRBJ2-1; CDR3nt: TGCGCCAGCAGCCTAGGGGGAAACCGGGCCTACAATGAGCAGTTCTTC; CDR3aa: CASSLGGNRAYNEQFF
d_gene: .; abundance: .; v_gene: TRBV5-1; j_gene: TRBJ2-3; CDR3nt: TGCGCCAGCAGCTCCCCCGCAGGAGGAGATACGCAGTATTTT; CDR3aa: CASSSPAGGDTQYF